Included here is one T cell receptor beta chain sequence, with context. Its antigen remains unidentified. Assay: immunoSEQ multiplex PCR; the TCRdb copy retains only in-frame clones and omits some. The sample yields 140,000 to 150,000 clones, 85% to 95% seen once. Germline V gene data show CDR1 as LGHDT and CDR2 as YNNKEL (reference sequence). V lost 1 base, J lost 3 bases, and 6 bases lay in between. This CDR3 is built from 13 residues. The data originate from a study of T cell responses to AZD1222 COVID-19 vaccine. About the study: Pooled samples include second doses given at about 4 or 12 weeks. The study, taken as a whole, reports: The reported proportion of spike-specific TCRs targeting unmutated variant regions was nearly half.

The TCR sequence derives from an adult in good health. J is TRBJ1-2 and V is TRBV3-1 (or the pseudogene TRBV3-2), with D hard to call. The input for sequencing was peripheral blood, taken on day 0 of AZD1222 vaccination. CDR3 nucleotides: TGTGCCAGCAGCCAAGTCGGCCACTATGGCTACACCTTC. Its translation is CASSQVGHYGYTF.